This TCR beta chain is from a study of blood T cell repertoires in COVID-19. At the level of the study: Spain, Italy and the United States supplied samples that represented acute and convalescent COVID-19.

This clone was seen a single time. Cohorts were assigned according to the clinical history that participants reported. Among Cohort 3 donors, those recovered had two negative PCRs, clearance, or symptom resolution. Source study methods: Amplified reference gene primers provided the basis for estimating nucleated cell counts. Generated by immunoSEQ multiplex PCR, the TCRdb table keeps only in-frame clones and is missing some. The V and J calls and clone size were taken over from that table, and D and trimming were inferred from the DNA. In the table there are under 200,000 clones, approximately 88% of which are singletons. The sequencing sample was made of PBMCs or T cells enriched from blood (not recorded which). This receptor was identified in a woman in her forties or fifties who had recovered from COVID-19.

The CDR3 sequence: CASSPRRGYNSPLHF. CDR3 sequence (DNA): TGTGCCAGCAGTCCCCGGAGGGGCTATAATTCACCCCTCCACTTT. This sequence joins TRBV6-5 and TRBJ1-6, with D perhaps matching TRBD1 (5 bases). CDR3 length equals 15 residues. Trimming pared 5 bases from V and 3 bases from J, leaving 11 bases between. Germline V CDR1 and CDR2: MNHEY, SVGAGI.